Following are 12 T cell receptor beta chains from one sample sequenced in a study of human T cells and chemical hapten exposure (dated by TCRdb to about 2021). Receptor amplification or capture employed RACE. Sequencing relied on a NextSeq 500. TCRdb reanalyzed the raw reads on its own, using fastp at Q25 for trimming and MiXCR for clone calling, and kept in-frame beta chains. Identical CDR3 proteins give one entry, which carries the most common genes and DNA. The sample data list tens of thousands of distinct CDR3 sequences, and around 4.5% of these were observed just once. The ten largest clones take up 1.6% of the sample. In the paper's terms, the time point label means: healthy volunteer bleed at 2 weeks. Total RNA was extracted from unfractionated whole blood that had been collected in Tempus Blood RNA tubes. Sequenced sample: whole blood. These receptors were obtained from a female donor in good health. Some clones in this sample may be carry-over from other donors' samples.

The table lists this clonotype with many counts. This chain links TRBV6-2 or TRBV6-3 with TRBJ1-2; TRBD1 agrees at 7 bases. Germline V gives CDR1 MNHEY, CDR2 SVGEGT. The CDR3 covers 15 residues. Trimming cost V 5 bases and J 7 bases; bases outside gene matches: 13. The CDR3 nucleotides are TGTGCCAGCAGTCGGTCGGGACAGAAAATCGGTGGCTACACCTTC. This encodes CASSRSGQKIGGYTF.

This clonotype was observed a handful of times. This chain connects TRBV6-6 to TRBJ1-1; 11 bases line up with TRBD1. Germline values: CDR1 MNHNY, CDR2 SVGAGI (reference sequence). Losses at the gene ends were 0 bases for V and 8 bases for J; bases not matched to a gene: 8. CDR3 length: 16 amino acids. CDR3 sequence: CASSYSRAGQGGEAFF. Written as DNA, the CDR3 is TGTGCCAGCAGTTACTCGAGGGCGGGACAGGGGGGAGAAGCTTTCTTT.

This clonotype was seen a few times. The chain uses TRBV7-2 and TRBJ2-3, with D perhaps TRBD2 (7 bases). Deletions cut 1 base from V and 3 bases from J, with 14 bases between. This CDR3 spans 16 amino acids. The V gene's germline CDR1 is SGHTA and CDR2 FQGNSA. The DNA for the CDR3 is TGTGCCAGCAGCTTAGTTGTGGGGGGGCCGACAGATACGCAGTATTTT. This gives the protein CASSLVVGGPTDTQYF.

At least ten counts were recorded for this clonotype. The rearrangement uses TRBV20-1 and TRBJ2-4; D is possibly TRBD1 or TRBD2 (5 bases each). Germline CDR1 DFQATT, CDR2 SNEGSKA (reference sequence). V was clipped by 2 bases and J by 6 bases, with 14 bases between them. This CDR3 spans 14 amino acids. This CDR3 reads CSARLSGRLNIQYF. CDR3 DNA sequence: TGCAGTGCTAGATTATCGGGGCGACTAAACATTCAGTACTTC.

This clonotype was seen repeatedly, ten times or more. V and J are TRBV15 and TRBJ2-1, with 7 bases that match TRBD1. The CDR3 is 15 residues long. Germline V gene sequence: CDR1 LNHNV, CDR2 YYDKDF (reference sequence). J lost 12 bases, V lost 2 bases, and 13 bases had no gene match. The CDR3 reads CATSRKTGKTLRQFF. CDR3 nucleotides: TGTGCCACCAGCAGAAAGACAGGGAAAACTCTCCGGCAGTTCTTC. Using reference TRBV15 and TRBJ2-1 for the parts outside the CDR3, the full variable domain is DAMVIQNPRYQVTQFGKPVTLSCSQTLNHNVMYWYQQKSSQAPKLLFHYYDKDFNNEADTPDNFQSRRPNTSFCFLDIRSPGLGDTAMYLCATSRKTGKTLRQFFGPGTRLTVL.

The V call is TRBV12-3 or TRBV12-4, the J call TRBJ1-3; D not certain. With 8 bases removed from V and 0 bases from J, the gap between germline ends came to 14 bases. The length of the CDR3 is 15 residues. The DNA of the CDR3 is TGTGCCAGCGGCGCCGCGGGGAGCTCTGGAAACACCATATATTTT. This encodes CASGAAGSSGNTIYF.

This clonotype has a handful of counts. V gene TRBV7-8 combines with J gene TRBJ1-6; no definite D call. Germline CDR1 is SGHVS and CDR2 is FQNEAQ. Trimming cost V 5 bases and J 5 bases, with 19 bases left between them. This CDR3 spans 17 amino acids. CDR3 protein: CASSPFRTGFDNSPLHF. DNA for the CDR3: TGTGCCAGCAGCCCATTCAGGACGGGGTTTGATAATTCACCCCTCCACTTT.

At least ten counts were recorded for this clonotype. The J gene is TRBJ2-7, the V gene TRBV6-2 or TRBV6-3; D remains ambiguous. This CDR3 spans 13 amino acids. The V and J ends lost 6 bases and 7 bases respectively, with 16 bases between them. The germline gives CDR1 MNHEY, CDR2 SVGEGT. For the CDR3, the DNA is TGTGCCAGCAGCTCCGACTCGGTTCGGGAGCAGTACTTC. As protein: CASSSDSVREQYF.

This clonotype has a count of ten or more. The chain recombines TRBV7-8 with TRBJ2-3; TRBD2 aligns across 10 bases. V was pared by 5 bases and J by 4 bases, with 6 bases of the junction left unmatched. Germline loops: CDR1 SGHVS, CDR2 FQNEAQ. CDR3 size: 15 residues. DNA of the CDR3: TGTGCCAGCAGCCCAAGAGCGGGGGGGCCAGATACGCAGTATTTT. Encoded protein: CASSPRAGGPDTQYF.

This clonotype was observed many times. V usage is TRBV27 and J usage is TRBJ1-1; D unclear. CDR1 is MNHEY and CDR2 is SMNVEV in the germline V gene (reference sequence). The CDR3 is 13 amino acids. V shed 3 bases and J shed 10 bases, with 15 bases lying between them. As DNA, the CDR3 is TGTGCCAGCAGTTTCGTCCCCCGCGAGGGAGCTTTCTTT. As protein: CASSFVPREGAFF.

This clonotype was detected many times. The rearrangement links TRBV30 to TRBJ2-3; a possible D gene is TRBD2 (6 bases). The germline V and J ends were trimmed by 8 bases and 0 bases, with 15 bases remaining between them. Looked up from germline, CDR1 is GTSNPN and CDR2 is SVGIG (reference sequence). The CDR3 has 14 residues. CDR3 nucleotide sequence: TGTGCCCGATCGGCCGGGGGTAGCACAGATACGCAGTATTTT. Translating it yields CARSAGGSTDTQYF.

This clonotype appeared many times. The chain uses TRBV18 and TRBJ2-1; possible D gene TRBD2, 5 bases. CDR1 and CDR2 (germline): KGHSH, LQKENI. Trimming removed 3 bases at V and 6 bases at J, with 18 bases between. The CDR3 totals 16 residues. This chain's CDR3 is CASSPVEGAWRNEQFF. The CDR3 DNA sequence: TGTGCCAGCTCACCGGTCGAGGGCGCTTGGCGCAATGAGCAGTTCTTC.